A single sample is the source of the 25 T cell receptor beta chains below, sequenced in a study of T cell responses to AZD1222 COVID-19 vaccine. Clones were sequenced by immunoSEQ multiplex PCR, and TCRdb holds only the in-frame ones, with some missing. Here the sample spans 120,000 to 150,000 clones, about 92% being singletons. The material was peripheral blood, obtained on day 0 of AZD1222 vaccination. The receptor source for this set is an adult in good health.

The genes are TRBV7-2 and TRBJ2-5, with 11 bases matching TRBD2. Looked up from germline, CDR1 is SGHTA and CDR2 is FQGNSA. This CDR3 contains 16 residues. V shed 5 bases and J 6 bases; nucleotides not matched to a gene: 11. The CDR3 region has the DNA TGTGCCAGCAGCCAACCCCTAGCGGGGGGTCCCCAGACCCAGTACTTC. Amino acid sequence: CASSQPLAGGPQTQYF.

The V and J genes are TRBV7-2 and TRBJ1-2; a possible D gene is TRBD1 (6 bases). Germline CDR1 and CDR2: SGHTA and FQGNSA. Trimming removed 0 bases at V and 1 base at J, with 12 bases between. The CDR3 has 16 amino acids. CDR3 DNA sequence: TGTGCCAGCAGCTTAGCGCAGGGACAACTTAACTATGGCTACACCTTC. Translated: CASSLAQGQLNYGYTF.

This chain links TRBV6-5 with TRBJ2-7; 9 bases line up with TRBD1. Trimming took 6 bases from V and 5 from J; bases not matched to a gene: 5. The CDR3 sequence is 13 residues long. Germline V lookup: CDR1 MNHEY, CDR2 SVGAGI. CDR3 in amino acids: CASRTGTGHEQYF. CDR3 nucleotide sequence: TGTGCCAGCAGGACCGGGACAGGGCACGAGCAGTACTTC.

This chain links TRBV27 with TRBJ2-7; tentatively, D is TRBD2 (6 bases). Trimming removed 5 bases from V and 3 bases from J, with 11 bases in between. Germline-derived CDR1 and CDR2 are MNHEY and SMNVEV (reference sequence). CDR3 length: 13 amino acids. CDR3: CASSPGGHYEQYF. For the CDR3, the DNA is TGTGCCAGCAGTCCCGGAGGGCACTACGAGCAGTACTTC.

The chain employs TRBV5-1 and TRBJ1-5; 7 nucleotides agree with TRBD1. The CDR3 covers 15 residues. The junction had 3 bases not matched to a gene; V was cut back by 0 bases and J by 3 bases. Germline CDR1 and CDR2: SGHRS and YFSETQ. The CDR3 DNA reads TGCGCCAGCAGCTTGGCGGGACAGTCCAATCAGCCCCAGCATTTT. Translating gives CASSLAGQSNQPQHF.

This CDR3 is CASKGSLNTEAFF. The CDR3 region has the DNA TGTGCCTCTAAGGGGTCCCTGAACACTGAAGCTTTCTTT. This chain uses TRBV25-1 with TRBJ1-1; possibly TRBD1 for D (5 bases). The CDR3 has 13 amino acids. V lost 11 bases to trimming and J lost 0 bases, with 13 bases between them. Germline V gene lookup returns CDR1 MGHDK and CDR2 SYGVNS.

The chain links TRBV4-1 to TRBJ1-1; 9 nucleotides agree with TRBD1. J gave up 0 bases and V 4 bases, and 12 bases lay outside the gene matches. The CDR3 runs to 18 residues. Germline assignment: CDR1 MGHRA and CDR2 YSYEKL. CDR3 protein: CASSPTIQGARMNTEAFF. The CDR3 DNA reads TGCGCCAGCAGCCCCACCATACAGGGGGCACGTATGAACACTGAAGCTTTCTTT.

The genes are TRBV10-3 and TRBJ2-5, with D maybe TRBD2 (5 bases). CDR1 and CDR2 from the germline V gene are ENHRY and SYGVKD. V was pared by 4 bases and J by 3 bases, with 9 bases between. CDR3 length: 13 amino acids. CDR3 nucleotides: TGTGCCATCAGTGGGCGGCGGGAAGAGACCCAGTACTTC. Translated: CAISGRREETQYF.

The chain links TRBV5-1 to TRBJ2-2; D tentatively fits TRBD1 or TRBD2 (5 bases each). CDR1 and CDR2 from the germline V gene are SGHRS and YFSETQ. CDR3 length equals 16 residues. V lost 4 bases and J lost 10, with 23 bases in between. CDR3 sequence reads: CASSDGAFPSALELFF. CDR3 in DNA: TGCGCCAGCAGCGACGGGGCTTTTCCCTCCGCCTTGGAGCTGTTTTTT.

The rearrangement uses TRBV18 and TRBJ2-5; D possibly matches TRBD1 or TRBD2 (6 bases each). The CDR3 totals 15 residues. CDR1 and CDR2 from the germline V gene are KGHSH and LQKENI. Trimming shortened V by 5 bases and J by 4 bases, and 17 bases separated the two germline ends. The CDR3 bases are TGTGCCAGCTCAGGAGGGGGGCTTGAAGGAGAGACCCAGTACTTC. Translating gives CASSGGGLEGETQYF.

The chain employs TRBV5-4 and TRBJ1-3, with 8 nucleotides matching TRBD1. With V trimmed by 2 bases and J by 1 base, 5 bases remained unmatched. The CDR3 has 16 amino acids. Germline CDR1 SGHNT, CDR2 YYREEE (reference sequence). Written as DNA, the CDR3 is TGTGCCAGCAGCTTCGGACAGGGACGTTCTGGAAACACCATATATTTT. Amino acid sequence: CASSFGQGRSGNTIYF.

The rearrangement joins TRBV5-1 to TRBJ1-1, with a tentative D call TRBD1 (6 bases). The ends were cut back, 3 bases at V and 5 bases at J, with 17 bases in the middle. This CDR3 comprises 15 residues. The germline CDR1 and CDR2 sequences are SGHRS and YFSETQ. The CDR3, as DNA: TGCGCCAGCAGCTGGGATGGGGGGCAGAGGACTGAAGCTTTCTTT. Its translation is CASSWDGGQRTEAFF.

V gene TRBV5-6 combines with J gene TRBJ1-2; 9 positions match TRBD1. V dropped 2 bases and J dropped 3; count of bases not matched to a gene: 5. The germline CDR1 and CDR2 sequences are SGHDT and YYEEEE. The CDR3 length is 15 residues. DNA for the CDR3: TGTGCCAGCAGCTTTGGGGACAGGGCCTACTATGGCTACACCTTC. It is translated as CASSFGDRAYYGYTF. Complete variable domain (other parts from reference TRBV5-6 and TRBJ1-2): DAGVTQSPTHLIKTRGQQVTLRCSPKSGHDTVSWYQQALGQGPQFIFQYYEEEERQRGNFPDRFSGHQFPNYSSELNVNALLLGDSALYLCASSFGDRAYYGYTFGSGTRLTVV.

As to this clone: At one boundary the junction diverges from the germline segment, which might be a read error. This chain connects TRBV19 to TRBJ2-2; 12 positions match TRBD2. CDR1 is LNHDA and CDR2 is SQIVND in the germline V gene (reference sequence). CDR3 length: 13 residues. The CDR3 DNA reads TGTGCCAGTAGCCTGACTAGCGGGGGCTACCGAATTTTT. It specifies CASSLTSGGYRIF.

The chain combines TRBV5-1 with TRBJ2-7; TRBD1 matches at 8 bases. CDR1 and CDR2 from the germline V gene are SGHRS and YFSETQ. There are 14 residues in the CDR3. J gave up 0 bases and V 4 bases, and 3 bases lay outside the gene matches. In DNA form, the CDR3 reads TGCGCCAGCAGCATGGACAGGGCCTCCTACGAGCAGTACTTC. Encoded protein: CASSMDRASYEQYF.

This sequence joins TRBV9 and TRBJ2-1, with D hard to call. V lost 3 bases and J 7 bases, leaving 8 bases between the germline ends. Per the germline V gene, CDR1 is SGDLS and CDR2 is YYNGEE. This CDR3 has 12 residues. CDR3 DNA sequence: TGTGCCAGCAGCGATAGTGGAAATGAGCAGTTCTTC. As protein: CASSDSGNEQFF.

V is TRBV19 and J is TRBJ2-1; TRBD2 aligns across 7 bases. V lost 3 bases, J lost 5 bases, and 4 bases stayed unmatched. Germline assignment: CDR1 LNHDA and CDR2 SQIVND (reference sequence). This CDR3 spans 14 amino acids. CDR3 DNA sequence: TGTGCCAGTAGTATCACTAGCGATCACAATGAGCAGTTCTTC. This translates into CASSITSDHNEQFF.

The rearrangement joins TRBV5-1 to TRBJ2-7, with D hard to call. Germline V gene lookup returns CDR1 SGHRS and CDR2 YFSETQ. The V gene lost 0 bases and the J gene lost 0 bases, with 7 bases spanning the gap. The length of the CDR3 is 14 residues. CDR3 DNA: TGCGCCAGCAGCTTGGATAGCAGCTCCTACGAGCAGTACTTC. It is translated as CASSLDSSSYEQYF.

The CDR3 DNA reads as TGTGCCAGTAGTACGGGACGGGACTATGGCTACACCTTC. Protein: CASSTGRDYGYTF. J is TRBJ1-2 and V is TRBV19; weak D call: TRBD1 (5 bases). CDR1 LNHDA and CDR2 SQIVND come from the germline V gene (reference sequence). Trimming shortened V by 4 bases and J by 3 bases, and 9 bases separated the two germline ends. The CDR3 has 13 residues.

The table lists this clone with a count of one. The rearrangement links TRBV7-9 to TRBJ2-7, with TRBD1 matching over 11 bases. V trimming: 5 bases; J trimming: 3 bases; junction bases outside the gene matches: 6. CDR3 length: 15 residues. Germline-derived CDR1 and CDR2 are SEHNR and FQNEAQ (reference sequence). CDR3: CASSRTGTGGYEQYF. The CDR3 DNA sequence: TGTGCCAGCAGCCGTACCGGGACAGGGGGCTACGAGCAGTACTTC.

V and J are TRBV12-5 and TRBJ2-1, with D unclear. Per the germline V gene, CDR1 is LGHNT and CDR2 is FRNRAP. The CDR3 extends over 11 amino acids. V lost 5 bases and J lost 10, with 9 bases in between. CDR3 in amino acids: CASGPTKEQFF. The CDR3 region has the DNA TGTGCTAGTGGTCCAACTAAGGAGCAGTTCTTC.

The chain links TRBV7-9 to TRBJ1-1; D is unclear. This CDR3 has 12 residues. Trimming shortened V by 3 bases and J by 3 bases, and 5 bases separated the two germline ends. Germline V gene data show CDR1 as SEHNR and CDR2 as FQNEAQ (reference sequence). The CDR3 DNA follows: TGTGCCAGCAGCTTTGACGACACTGAAGCTTTCTTT. Translating gives CASSFDDTEAFF.

The J gene is TRBJ2-1, the V gene TRBV5-8; 14 bases map to TRBD2. CDR1 is SGHTS and CDR2 is YDEGEE in the germline V gene. Losses at the gene ends were 4 bases for V and 10 bases for J; bases not matched to a gene: 16. The CDR3 covers 18 residues. CDR3 in DNA: TGTGCCAGCAGCAGGGGGGGGACTAGCGGGAGCTTCTTGGGAGAGCAGTTCTTC. It encodes CASSRGGTSGSFLGEQFF.

The rearrangement uses TRBV10-1 and TRBJ1-3, with D possibly being TRBD1 (5 bases). The CDR3 runs to 13 residues. CDR1 is WNHNN, CDR2 SYGVQD, per germline (reference sequence). Between the trimmed V and J ends, which lost 10 bases and 0 bases, there was a span of 10 bases. The CDR3: CATQGSSGNTIYF. The CDR3 bases are TGCGCCACCCAGGGAAGCTCTGGAAACACCATATATTTT.

The V and J genes are TRBV11-2 and TRBJ2-7; TRBD2 matches 10 bases. V shed 5 bases, J shed 4 bases, and the junction held 11 bases outside the gene matches. Germline values: CDR1 SGHAT, CDR2 FQNNGV. The CDR3 is 16 residues long. The CDR3 loop reads CASSTNQLAGIYEQYF. As DNA, the CDR3 is TGTGCCAGCAGCACAAACCAACTAGCGGGAATATACGAGCAGTACTTC. The variable domain in full, completed from reference TRBV11-2 and TRBJ2-7, reads EAGVAQSPRYKIIEKRQSVAFWCNPISGHATLYWYQQILGQGPKLLIQFQNNGVVDDSQLPKDRFSAERLKGVDSTLKIQPAKLEDSAVYLCASSTNQLAGIYEQYFGPGTRLTVT.